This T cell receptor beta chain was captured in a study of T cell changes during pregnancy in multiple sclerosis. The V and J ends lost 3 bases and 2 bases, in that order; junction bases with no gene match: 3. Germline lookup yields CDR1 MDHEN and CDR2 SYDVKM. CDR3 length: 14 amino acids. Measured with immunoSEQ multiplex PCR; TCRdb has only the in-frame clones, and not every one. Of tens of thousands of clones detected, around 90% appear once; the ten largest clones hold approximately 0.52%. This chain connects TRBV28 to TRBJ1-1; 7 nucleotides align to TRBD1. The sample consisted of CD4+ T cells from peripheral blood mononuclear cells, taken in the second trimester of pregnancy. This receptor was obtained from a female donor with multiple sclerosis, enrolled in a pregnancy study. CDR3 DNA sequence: TGTGCCAGCAGTTTGAGACAGGGTAACACTGAAGCTTTCTTT. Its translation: CASSLRQGNTEAFF.